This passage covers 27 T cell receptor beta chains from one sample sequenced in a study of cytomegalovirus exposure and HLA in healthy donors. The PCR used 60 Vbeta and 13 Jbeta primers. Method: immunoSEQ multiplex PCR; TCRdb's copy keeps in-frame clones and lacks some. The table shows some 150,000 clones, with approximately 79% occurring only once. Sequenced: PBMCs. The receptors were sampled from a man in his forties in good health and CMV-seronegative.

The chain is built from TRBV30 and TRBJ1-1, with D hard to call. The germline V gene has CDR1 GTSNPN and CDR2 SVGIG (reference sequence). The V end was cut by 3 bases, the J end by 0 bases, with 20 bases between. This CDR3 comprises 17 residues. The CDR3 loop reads CAWRTWVRRNMNTEAFF. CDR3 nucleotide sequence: TGTGCCTGGAGGACTTGGGTCCGGAGAAATATGAACACTGAAGCTTTCTTT.

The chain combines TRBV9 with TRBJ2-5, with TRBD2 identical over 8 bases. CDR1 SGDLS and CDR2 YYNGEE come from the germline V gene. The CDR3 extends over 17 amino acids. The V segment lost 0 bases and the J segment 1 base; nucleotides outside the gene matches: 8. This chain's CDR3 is CASSVDPQAGVQETQYF. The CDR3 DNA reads TGTGCCAGCAGCGTAGACCCCCAAGCGGGGGTCCAAGAGACCCAGTACTTC.

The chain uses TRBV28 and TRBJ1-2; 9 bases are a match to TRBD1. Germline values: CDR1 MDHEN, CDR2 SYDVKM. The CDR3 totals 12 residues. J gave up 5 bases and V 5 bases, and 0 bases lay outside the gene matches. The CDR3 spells CASSGQGYGYTF. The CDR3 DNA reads TGTGCCAGCAGTGGACAGGGGTATGGCTACACCTTC.

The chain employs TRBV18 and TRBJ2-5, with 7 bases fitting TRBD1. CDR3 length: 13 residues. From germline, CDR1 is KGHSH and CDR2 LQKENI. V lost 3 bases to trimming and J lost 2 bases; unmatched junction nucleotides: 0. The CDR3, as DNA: TGTGCCAGCTCACCGGGACAGCAAGAGACCCAGTACTTC. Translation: CASSPGQQETQYF.

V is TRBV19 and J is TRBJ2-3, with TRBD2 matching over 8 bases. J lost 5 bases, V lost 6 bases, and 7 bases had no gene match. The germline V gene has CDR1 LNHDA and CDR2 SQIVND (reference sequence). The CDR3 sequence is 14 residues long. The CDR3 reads CASSPAGGKDTQYF. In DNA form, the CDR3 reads TGTGCCAGTAGCCCGGCGGGGGGAAAAGATACGCAGTATTTT.

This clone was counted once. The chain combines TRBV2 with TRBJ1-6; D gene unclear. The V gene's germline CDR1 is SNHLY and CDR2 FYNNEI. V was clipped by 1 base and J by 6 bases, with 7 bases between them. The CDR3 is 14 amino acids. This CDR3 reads CASSEVTSNSPLHF. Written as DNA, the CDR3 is TGTGCCAGCAGTGAAGTAACATCTAATTCACCCCTCCACTTT. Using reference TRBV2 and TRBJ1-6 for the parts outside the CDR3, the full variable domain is EPEVTQTPSHQVTQMGQEVILRCVPISNHLYFYWYRQILGQKVEFLVSFYNNEISEKSEIFDDQFSVERPDGSNFTLKIRSTKLEDSAMYFCASSEVTSNSPLHFGNGTRLTVT.

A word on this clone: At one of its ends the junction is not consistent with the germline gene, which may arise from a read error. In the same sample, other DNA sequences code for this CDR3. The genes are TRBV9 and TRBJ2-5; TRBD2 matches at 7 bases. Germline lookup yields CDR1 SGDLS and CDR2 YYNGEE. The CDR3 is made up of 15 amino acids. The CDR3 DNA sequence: TGCGCCAGCAGCGTTTCAGCGGGAAGTTCGGAGACCCAGTACTTC. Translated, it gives CASSVSAGSSETQYF.

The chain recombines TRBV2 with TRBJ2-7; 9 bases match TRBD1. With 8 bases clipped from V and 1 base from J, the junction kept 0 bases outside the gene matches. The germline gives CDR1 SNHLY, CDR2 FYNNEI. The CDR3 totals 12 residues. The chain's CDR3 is CASGQGSYEQYF. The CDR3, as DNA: TGTGCCAGCGGACAGGGGTCCTACGAGCAGTACTTC.

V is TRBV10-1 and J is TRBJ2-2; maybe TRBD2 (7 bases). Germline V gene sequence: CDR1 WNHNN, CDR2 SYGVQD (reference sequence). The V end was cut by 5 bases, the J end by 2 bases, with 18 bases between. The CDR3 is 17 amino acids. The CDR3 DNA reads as TGCGCCAGCAGTCGAACGGGGGGCCTAACCAACACCGGGGAGCTGTTTTTT. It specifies CASSRTGGLTNTGELFF.

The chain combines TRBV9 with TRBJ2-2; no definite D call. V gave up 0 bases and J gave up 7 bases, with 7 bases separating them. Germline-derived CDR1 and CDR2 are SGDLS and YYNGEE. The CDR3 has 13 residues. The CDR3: CASSVASGGELFF. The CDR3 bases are TGTGCCAGCAGCGTAGCCTCAGGCGGGGAGCTGTTTTTT.

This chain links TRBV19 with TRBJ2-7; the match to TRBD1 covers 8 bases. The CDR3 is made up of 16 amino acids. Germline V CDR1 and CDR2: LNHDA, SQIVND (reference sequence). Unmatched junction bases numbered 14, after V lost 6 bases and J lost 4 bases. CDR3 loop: CASSLGQAELGYEQYF. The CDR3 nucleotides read TGTGCCAGTAGCTTGGGACAGGCCGAACTTGGTTACGAGCAGTACTTC.

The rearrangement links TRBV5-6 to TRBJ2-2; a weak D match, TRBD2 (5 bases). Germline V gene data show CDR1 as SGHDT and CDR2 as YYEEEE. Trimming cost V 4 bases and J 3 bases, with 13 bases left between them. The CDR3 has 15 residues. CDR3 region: CASSRALGDTGELFF. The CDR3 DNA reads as TGTGCCAGCAGCCGGGCCCTGGGAGACACCGGGGAGCTGTTTTTT.

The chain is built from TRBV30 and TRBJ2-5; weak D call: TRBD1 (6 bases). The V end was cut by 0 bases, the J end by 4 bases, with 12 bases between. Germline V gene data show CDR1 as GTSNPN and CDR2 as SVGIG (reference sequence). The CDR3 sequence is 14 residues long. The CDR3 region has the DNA TGTGCCTGGAGTGTTTGGGGGCGGAGAGAGACCCAGTACTTC. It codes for CAWSVWGRRETQYF.

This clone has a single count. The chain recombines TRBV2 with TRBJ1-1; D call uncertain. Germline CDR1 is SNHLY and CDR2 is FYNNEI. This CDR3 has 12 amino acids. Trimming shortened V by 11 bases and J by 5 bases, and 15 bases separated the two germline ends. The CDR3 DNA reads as TGTGCCTCCCTGGGTAGAGGGACTGAAGCTTTCTTT. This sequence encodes CASLGRGTEAFF.

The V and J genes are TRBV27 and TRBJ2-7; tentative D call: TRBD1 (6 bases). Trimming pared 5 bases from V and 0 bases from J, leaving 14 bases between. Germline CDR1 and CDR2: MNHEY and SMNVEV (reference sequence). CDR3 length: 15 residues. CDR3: CASSPHRDTSYEQYF. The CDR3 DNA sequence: TGTGCCAGCAGTCCCCACCGGGACACCTCCTACGAGCAGTACTTC.

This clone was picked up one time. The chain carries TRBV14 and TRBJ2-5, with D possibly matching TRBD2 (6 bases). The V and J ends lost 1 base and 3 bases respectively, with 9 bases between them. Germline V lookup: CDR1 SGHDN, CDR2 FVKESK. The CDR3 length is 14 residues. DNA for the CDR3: TGTGCCAGCAGCCAAGGGGTAGCGGAAGAGACCCAGTACTTC. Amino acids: CASSQGVAEETQYF.

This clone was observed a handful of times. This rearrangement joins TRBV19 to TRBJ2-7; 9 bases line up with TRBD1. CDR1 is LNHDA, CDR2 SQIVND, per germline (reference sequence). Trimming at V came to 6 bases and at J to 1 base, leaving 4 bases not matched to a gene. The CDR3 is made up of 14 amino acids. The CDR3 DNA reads TGTGCCAGTAGGAGGGACAGGGCTTCCTACGAGCAGTACTTC. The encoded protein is CASRRDRASYEQYF.

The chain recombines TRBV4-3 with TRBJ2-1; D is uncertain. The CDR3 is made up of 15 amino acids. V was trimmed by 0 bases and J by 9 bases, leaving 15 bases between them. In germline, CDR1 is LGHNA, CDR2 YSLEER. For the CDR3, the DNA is TGCGCCAGCAGCCAAGATACCCTCCATGGCGGTGAGCAGTTCTTC. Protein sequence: CASSQDTLHGGEQFF.

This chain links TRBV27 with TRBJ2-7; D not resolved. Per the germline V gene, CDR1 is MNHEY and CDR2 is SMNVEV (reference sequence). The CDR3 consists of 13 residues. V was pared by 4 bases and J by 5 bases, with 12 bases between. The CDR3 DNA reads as TGTGCCAGCAGTTACAGCCATCGACACGAGCAGTACTTC. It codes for CASSYSHRHEQYF.

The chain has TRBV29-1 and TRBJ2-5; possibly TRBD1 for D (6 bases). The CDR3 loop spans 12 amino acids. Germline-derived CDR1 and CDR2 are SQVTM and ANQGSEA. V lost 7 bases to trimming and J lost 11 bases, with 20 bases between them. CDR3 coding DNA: TGCAGCGCTGGACCGGGACAAGGGGAGCAGTACTTC. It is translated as CSAGPGQGEQYF.

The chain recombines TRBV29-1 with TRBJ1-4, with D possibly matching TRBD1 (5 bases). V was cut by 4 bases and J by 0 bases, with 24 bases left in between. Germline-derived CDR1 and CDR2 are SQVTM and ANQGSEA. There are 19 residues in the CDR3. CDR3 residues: CSVVPSDRPTRATNEKLFF. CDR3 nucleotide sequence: TGCAGCGTTGTCCCGAGTGACAGACCCACCCGAGCAACTAATGAAAAACTGTTTTTT.

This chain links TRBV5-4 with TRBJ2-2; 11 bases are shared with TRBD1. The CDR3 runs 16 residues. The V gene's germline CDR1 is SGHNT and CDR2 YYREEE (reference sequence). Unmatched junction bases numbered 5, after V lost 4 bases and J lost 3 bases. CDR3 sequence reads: CASSQGQGADTGELFF. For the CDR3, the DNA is TGTGCCAGCAGCCAAGGACAGGGGGCAGACACCGGGGAGCTGTTTTTT.

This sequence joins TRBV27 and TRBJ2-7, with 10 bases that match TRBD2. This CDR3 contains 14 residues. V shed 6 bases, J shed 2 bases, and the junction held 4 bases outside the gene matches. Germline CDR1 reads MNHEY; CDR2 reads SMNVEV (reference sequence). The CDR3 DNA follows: TGTGCCAGCAGACCACTAGCGGGGCCCTACGAGCAGTACTTC. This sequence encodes CASRPLAGPYEQYF.

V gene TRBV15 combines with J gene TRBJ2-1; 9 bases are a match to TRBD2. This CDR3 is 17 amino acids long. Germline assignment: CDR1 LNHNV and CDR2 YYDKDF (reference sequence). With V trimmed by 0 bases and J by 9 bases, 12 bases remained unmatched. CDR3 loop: CATSRDQGLAGFGEQFF. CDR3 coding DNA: TGTGCCACCAGCAGAGATCAAGGGCTAGCGGGGTTTGGTGAGCAGTTCTTC.

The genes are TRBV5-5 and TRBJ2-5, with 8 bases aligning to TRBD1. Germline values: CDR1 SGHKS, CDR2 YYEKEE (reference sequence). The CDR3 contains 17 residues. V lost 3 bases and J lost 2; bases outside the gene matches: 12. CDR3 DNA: TGTGCCAGCAGCTCCTCCTCAGGGGGCATCAGGCAAGAGACCCAGTACTTC. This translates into CASSSSSGGIRQETQYF.

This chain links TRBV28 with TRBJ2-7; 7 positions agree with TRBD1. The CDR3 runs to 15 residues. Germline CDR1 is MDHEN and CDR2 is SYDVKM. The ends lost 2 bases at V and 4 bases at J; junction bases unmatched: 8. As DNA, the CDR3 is TGTGCCAGCAGTTTAATCTCCGGGACAGCTTACGAGCAGTACTTC. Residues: CASSLISGTAYEQYF.

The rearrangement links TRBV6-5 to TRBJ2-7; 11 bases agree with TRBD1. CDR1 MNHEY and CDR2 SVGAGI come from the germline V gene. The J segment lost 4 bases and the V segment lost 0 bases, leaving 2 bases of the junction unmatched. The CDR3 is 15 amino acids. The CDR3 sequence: CASSYSGTGGYEQYF. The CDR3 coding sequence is TGTGCCAGCAGTTACTCCGGGACAGGGGGTTACGAGCAGTACTTC.